This T cell receptor (beta chain) was sequenced during a study of cytomegalovirus exposure and HLA in healthy donors (dated by TCRdb to the late 2010s). General notes on the study: In an earlier analysis of several hundred of the donors, 250 to 350 Gb of sequence data and 117 million unique TCR beta sequences from 150 million to 200 million T cells were reported. Roughly 320 gigabases of sequencing data and around 85 million unique TCR sequences made up an early release that covered approximately 620 HLA-typed donors. Of the roughly 400 genotyped donors, 81% fell in the genetic ancestry cluster associated with self-reported Caucasian donors. The study was designed to test whether signatures of past pathogen exposure could be identified by cataloging public T cell receptors. The T cell repertoires of about 700 subjects were profiled by immunosequencing and related to cytomegalovirus serostatus. A separate validation cohort of roughly 120 different subjects was used in addition to the roughly 700-subject first cohort. To predict cytomegalovirus infection status, the study combined high-throughput TCR immunosequencing, statistical association of individual TCRs with disease status, and machine learning. A later analysis re-examined previously published TCR beta repertoires from over 500 donors and added high-resolution HLA genotyping to investigate patterns of TCR occurrence. Rather than using new phenotypic data, the later analysis identified candidate immune exposures from TCR beta sequences and from how often those sequences occurred across donors. An earlier analysis of approximately 640 of the donors applied high-throughput TCR beta sequencing to assess whether each TCR beta V gene segment acted as functional or pseudogenic. Donor age, sex, ethnicity and CMV serostatus were collected together with the repertoire data. In a later genetic analysis, genome-wide SNP genotypes for about three fifths of the roughly 670 donors were used, and that subset was treated as a discovery cohort. All discovery cohort repertoires had been generated using a single sequencing platform. Class I and class II HLA loci were covered by the typing at four-digit resolution. The number of donors typed differed by locus, with 629-630 for A, B, C, DRB1 and DQB1, more than 500 for DQA1, about 610 for DPA1, and around 460 for DPB1. Because of strong linkage in the cohort, a few DR-DQ haplotypes were treated as single units for association and clustering. Across around 400 genotyped donors of the cohort, an average of about 240,000 unique TCR beta nucleotide sequences per donor were sequenced, and roughly 20% of those sequences were non-productive. The research as a whole found: The study listed 150 to 200 TCR beta chains as associated with cytomegalovirus. In a later analysis, some 17,000 TCR beta sequences were associated with specific HLA alleles at a false discovery rate of 0.05. Because some donors lacked HLA typing at each locus, the association tests relied only on the typed subset. In a later analysis, TCR association rates were found to vary across HLA loci, with the most associated TCRs seen for DRB1 alleles and the fewest for HLA-C alleles. A few of the identified cytomegalovirus-associated TCR beta chains were confirmed in vitro to be specific for cytomegalovirus antigens. The cohort was sequenced for TCR beta chains only, and without alpha or paired-chain data the features that could be detected were limited. When HLA alleles, especially DR and DQ, strongly co-occurred, attributing TCR associations to individual alleles was difficult. Compared with equally common non-associated chains, HLA-associated TCR beta chains in a later analysis were more clonally expanded and had lower generation probabilities. Across donors, most TCR sequences were observed very rarely, whereas some public TCRs were present in many individuals. The 87-base-pair reads could not distinguish some IMGT-functional V segments, including TRBV6-2 and TRBV6-3, so those segments were excluded. In both the original and validation cohorts, the classifier was reported to diagnose cytomegalovirus status with high specificity and sensitivity. A cluster of highly shared sequence variants was judged likely to be a technical artifact of the sequencing pipeline. Most CMV-associated TCR beta chains appeared to be HLA-restricted in a later analysis, and the HLA associations seemed to be driven largely by CMV exposure. Immune exposure information for the cohort was limited to CMV serostatus. According to a later analysis, parvovirus B19, influenza, CMV and Epstein-Barr virus appeared linked to several top co-occurrence clusters. It was suggested by the authors that the approach could potentially be generalized to other disease states and immunological phenotypes. In a later genetic analysis, a missense DCLRE1C variant was associated with V-gene and J-gene trimming of TCR beta chains, and the association was replicated in an independent cohort. The presence/absence analyses assumed that sequencing depth was roughly uniform across donors, and that assumption may not be true. Because counts were too low, around 17 rarely observed V segments, including chromosome 9 orphons, were left out of the earlier analysis of over 550 of the donors. A later genetic analysis reported fewer N-insertions in productive TCRs among donors in an Asian-associated ancestry cluster than the roughly 700-donor mean. Broadly in line with IMGT annotations, most TCR beta V segments showed up in productive rearrangements about 87% or about 30% of the time in an earlier analysis of a few hundred of the donors. Linkage disequilibrium might explain the correlated functional status among segregating V segments, but an unknown experimental factor could not be excluded. A further reported finding was that TCR beta sequences accurately predicted the HLA-A and HLA-B alleles for most subjects in the first cohort.

Comments on this clone: This clone's antigen is unknown.

Libraries came from the immunoSEQ multiplex PCR assay. For the multiplex PCR, a mixture combining 60 forward primers for TCR Vbeta segments and 13 reverse primers for TCR Jbeta segments was used. A multiplex PCR assay on genomic DNA amplified the CDR3 region of rearranged TCR beta genes. The Illumina HiSeq System was used to sequence the amplified TCR beta libraries as 87-base-pair reads. In the paper's pipeline: Across the 600 to 700 repertoires, a later analysis counted 60 million to 90 million unique TCR beta chains, some 11 million of which were shared by at least two donors. Raw reads were error-corrected and collapsed into unique sequences by a nearest-neighbor algorithm in which closely related sequences were merged to remove PCR and sequencing errors. V, D and J gene segments were assigned by aligning CDR3 sequences to IMGT reference sequences. For a sequence to be retained, a match of at least six nucleotides to both a V gene segment and a J gene segment was required. Rearrangements were called productive when the CDR3 lacked stop codons and stayed in frame with V and J; all others were non-productive. CDR3 was defined by IMGT convention, running from the second conserved V-encoded cysteine to the conserved J-encoded phenylalanine. The earlier analysis of a few hundred of the donors excluded sequences that lacked an unambiguous match to a single V gene segment. An earlier analysis of approximately 590 of the donors classified V segments as functional when productive rearrangements were above 56.7% and as segregating when the standard deviation between donors was above 5%. To diagnose cytomegalovirus status from the catalog of TCR beta chain sequences, a statistical classification framework was built. In a later analysis, V and J genes were assigned by comparing TCR nucleotide sequences against IMGT/GENE-DB human TR gene sequences. A later analysis assigned CDR3 sequences and most-parsimonious VDJ recombination scenarios with the TCRdist pipeline. In a later analysis, every TCR beta chain was defined by the combination of its CDR3 amino acid sequence and its V-gene family, and reads without a unique V-gene family were dropped. A later analysis removed 600 or so highly shared, low-generation-probability nucleotide sequences to deal with suspected cross-contamination and a sequencing artifact. For each public chain, a later analysis derived a clonal expansion index from normalized ranks of inferred template counts within each repertoire. Generation probabilities in a later analysis came from a VDJ recombination model fitted to out-of-frame rearrangements, and those results were checked against IGoR. In a later analysis, hypergeometric tests were used to score TCR-TCR, TCR-HLA and TCR-CMV co-occurrence, with a repertoire-size bias correction applied to TCR pairs. In a later analysis, false discovery rates were estimated by permuting HLA or CMV assignments 20 times. In a later analysis, co-occurring TCRs were grouped using DBSCAN, with TCRdist sequence similarity added in when clustering inside HLA-allele-positive subsets. Repertoires with fewer than 30,000 or more than 120,000 public chains were left out of co-occurrence clustering, as were about 5 repertoires with anomalous nucleotide sharing. This is the immuneACCESS table as TCRdb keeps it, with only in-frame sequences that have V and J called. A part of the clones is gone; compared with another copy, unresolved V genes explain less than half, and the rest is unexplained. V and J calls and clone size come straight from that table; D and trimming were deduced from the DNA. This sample's table contains 96,000 or so clones. The ten largest clones add up to more than 5.5% of the sample.

Measured from the cysteine to the phenylalanine, the CDR3 is 15 residues long. Only the CDR3 DNA stays, 45 bases, in frame from base 1. Trimming costs V 2 bases and J 7 bases, and their ends lie 17 bases apart. CDR1 and CDR2, looked up from the germline V gene, are MNHEY and SVGAGI. The cohort consisted of approximately 690 healthy bone marrow donors. All cohort members were sampled while nominally healthy, although unrecorded immune exposures were likely present. The donor tested CMV seropositive and was one of the 289 seropositive cohort members. A peripheral blood sample was collected from each donor, and TCR beta sequencing was performed on peripheral blood mononuclear cells. The Qiagen DNeasy Blood Extraction Kit was used to extract genomic DNA from the blood cell samples.

The sample consisted of PBMCs. Recombination joined TRBV6-5 with TRBJ1-2; TRBD1 is a weak D gene call, 6 bases matching. The receptor's source is a girl aged 5 to 17 in good health and CMV-seropositive. The nucleotides read TGTGCCAGCAGTTACACTAGACAGGTTGTGTCTGGCTACACCTTC. Its coded protein is CASSYTRQVVSGYTF.